This T cell receptor beta chain was recovered during a study of cytomegalovirus exposure and HLA in healthy donors. At the level of the study: One earlier analysis, a look at some 180 million T cells, found some 120 million unique TCR beta sequences.

Study-wide findings and caveats: The sole available immune exposure information was CMV serostatus.

With regard to this clone: Its antigen is currently unknown.

PCR employed 60 Vbeta and 13 Jbeta primers. Per the original data handling: Approximately 12 million of 75 million to 85 million unique TCR beta chains were shared, per a later count. Data came from immunoSEQ multiplex PCR; TCRdb stores just in-frame clones and leaves some out. V, J and clone size reflect that table, while D and trimming were determined from the DNA. The sample yields about 82,000 clones, 70% to 85% seen once. V gave up 4 bases and J gave up 5 bases, with 9 bases separating them. The CDR3 is 12 residues long. Germline values: CDR1 SGHNT, CDR2 YYREEE (reference sequence). This TCR was recovered from a man aged 60-69 years in good health and CMV-seronegative. Sequencing input: PBMCs. The chain recombines TRBV5-4 with TRBJ2-5; D unclear. The CDR3 coding sequence is TGTGCCAGCAGCGCCTATGCTGAGACCCAGTACTTC. Encoded protein: CASSAYAETQYF.